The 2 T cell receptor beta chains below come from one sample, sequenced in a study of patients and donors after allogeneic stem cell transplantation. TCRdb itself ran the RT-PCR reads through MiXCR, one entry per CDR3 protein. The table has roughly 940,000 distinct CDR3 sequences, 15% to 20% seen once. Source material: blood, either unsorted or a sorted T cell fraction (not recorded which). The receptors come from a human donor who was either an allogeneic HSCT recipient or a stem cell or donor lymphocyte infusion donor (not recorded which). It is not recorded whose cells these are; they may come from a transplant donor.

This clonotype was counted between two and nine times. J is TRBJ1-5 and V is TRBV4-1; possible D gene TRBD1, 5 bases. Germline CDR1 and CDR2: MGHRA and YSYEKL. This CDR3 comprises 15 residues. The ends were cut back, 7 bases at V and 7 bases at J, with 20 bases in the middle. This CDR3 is CASTDRDHSGQPQHF. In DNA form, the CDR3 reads TGCGCCAGCACCGACCGGGACCACTCGGGGCAGCCCCAGCATTTT.

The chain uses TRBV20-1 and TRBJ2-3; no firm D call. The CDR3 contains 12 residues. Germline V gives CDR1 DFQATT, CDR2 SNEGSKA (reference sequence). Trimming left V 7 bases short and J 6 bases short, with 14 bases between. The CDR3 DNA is TGCAGTGAGGGCGGAATTTGGGATACGCAGTATTTT. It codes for CSEGGIWDTQYF.